Below, one TCR beta chain is given with its context. The data were taken from a study of T cell repertoires in cytomegalovirus infection. Background on the study: CMV infection plus the matching HLA type was flagged by public TCR beta signatures.

In TCRdb, the reads were re-called with MiXCR into one record per CDR3 protein. The repertoire holds around 630,000 distinct CDR3 sequences, approximately 24% seen once, with roughly 8% in the top ten. V was clipped by 0 bases and J by 2 bases, with 12 bases between them. This CDR3 is 16 amino acids long. Germline V gene data show CDR1 as MGHRA and CDR2 as YSYEKL. This sequence originates from a human donor in good health (CMV status not recorded). Some clones in this sample may be carry-over from other donors' samples. The specimen was CD8+ T cells from PBMCs. This chain uses TRBV4-1 with TRBJ2-3; no clear D gene. The CDR3 protein is CASSQDGLRSTDTQYF. DNA for the CDR3: TGCGCCAGCAGCCAAGACGGGCTAAGGTCCACAGATACGCAGTATTTT.